What follows are 11 T cell receptor beta chains derived from one specimen sequenced in a study of shared clonotypes between healthy human individuals. Generated by immunoSEQ multiplex PCR, the TCRdb table keeps only in-frame clones and is missing some. The sample lists 2,500,000 or so clones; approximately 93% were seen once. Source material: naive CD4+ T cells from PBMCs. Stated subset: CD45RA+ positively selected. The receptors were sampled from a man aged 18 to 35 in good health. Some clones in this sample may be carry-over from other donors' samples.

In its sample, this clone was seen once. This chain uses TRBV5-1 with TRBJ2-5; TRBD2 agrees at 10 bases. In germline, CDR1 is SGHRS, CDR2 YFSETQ. The CDR3 contains 17 residues. V was pared by 1 base and J by 4 bases, with 10 bases of the junction left unmatched. In DNA, the CDR3 is TGCGCCAGCAGCTTGAGCGGGGCTAGCGGGAGTGGAGAGACCCAGTACTTC. Translation: CASSLSGASGSGETQYF.

This chain uses TRBV30 with TRBJ2-5, with TRBD2 identical over 9 bases. V shed 4 bases and J 4 bases; nucleotides not matched to a gene: 22. The CDR3 totals 19 residues. The V gene's germline CDR1 is GTSNPN and CDR2 SVGIG (reference sequence). The CDR3, as DNA: TGTGCCTGGACCCGATCAAGGGGGATAGCGGGGGTAGGAGGAGAGACCCAGTACTTC. It is translated as CAWTRSRGIAGVGGETQYF.

As for this clone: Other DNA sequences in this specimen translate into the identical CDR3. V usage is TRBV28 and J usage is TRBJ2-1; a weak D match, TRBD2 (5 bases). V dropped 2 bases and J dropped 7 bases, with 12 bases sitting between them. Germline values: CDR1 MDHEN, CDR2 SYDVKM. This CDR3 spans 14 amino acids. The CDR3 DNA follows: TGTGCCAGCAGTTTACCCCCCCCGGGGAATGAGCAGTTCTTC. Its protein is CASSLPPPGNEQFF.

This rearrangement joins TRBV7-9 to TRBJ2-5, with no clear D. The germline gives CDR1 SEHNR, CDR2 FQNEAQ (reference sequence). Trimming took 5 bases from V and 0 from J, leaving 13 bases between them. The CDR3 spans 15 residues. This CDR3 reads CASSPADSYQETQYF. As DNA, the CDR3 is TGTGCCAGCAGCCCGGCTGACTCGTACCAAGAGACCCAGTACTTC.

The rearrangement uses TRBV30 and TRBJ1-5; D gene uncertain. The CDR3 covers 14 residues. In germline, CDR1 is GTSNPN, CDR2 SVGIG (reference sequence). V lost 2 bases to trimming and J lost 4 bases, with 12 bases between them. CDR3 loop: CAWSPGRINQPQHF. The CDR3 DNA is TGTGCCTGGAGTCCCGGACGTATTAATCAGCCCCAGCATTTT. Using reference TRBV30 and TRBJ1-5 for the parts outside the CDR3, the full variable domain is SQTIHQWPATLVQPVGSPLSLECTVEGTSNPNLYWYRQAAGRGLQLLFYSVGIGQISSEVPQNLSASRPQDRQFILSSKKLLLSDSGFYLCAWSPGRINQPQHFGDGTRLSIL.

The rearrangement links TRBV15 to TRBJ2-3; 7 nucleotides match TRBD1. The V gene end was trimmed by 0 bases and the J gene end by 2 bases; junction bases not matched to a gene: 2. The germline CDR1 and CDR2 sequences are LNHNV and YYDKDF (reference sequence). There are 15 residues in the CDR3. DNA of the CDR3: TGTGCCACCAGCAGAGATGGGACAGTCACAGATACGCAGTATTTT. It encodes CATSRDGTVTDTQYF.

This clone has just one count. This chain links TRBV5-5 with TRBJ2-7; 7 nucleotides match TRBD1. Looked up from germline, CDR1 is SGHKS and CDR2 is YYEKEE (reference sequence). The V segment lost 4 bases and the J segment 0 bases; nucleotides outside the gene matches: 4. The CDR3 runs to 14 residues. The CDR3 DNA is TGTGCCAGCAGCCCCCGGGACAGCTCCTACGAGCAGTACTTC. It is translated as CASSPRDSSYEQYF.

This chain joins TRBV4-2 and TRBJ2-7; D possibly corresponds to TRBD1 (5 bases). The V end lost 1 base, the J end lost 3 bases, and 19 bases lay between the germline ends. The CDR3 spans 17 residues. Germline CDR1 LGHNA, CDR2 YNFKEQ. The CDR3 here is CASSQVAGAQNHYEQYF. Written as DNA, the CDR3 is TGTGCCAGCAGCCAAGTGGCTGGGGCACAGAACCACTACGAGCAGTACTTC.

This clone was seen a single time. The chain uses TRBV23-1 and TRBJ1-1; 8 positions agree with TRBD1. TRBV23-1 is marked as an open reading frame, function uncertain. V shed 6 bases and J 4 bases; nucleotides not matched to a gene: 16. The CDR3 length is 17 residues. CDR3 loop: CASRVTGDKLIGTEAFF. As DNA, the CDR3 is TGCGCCAGCAGGGTGACAGGGGACAAGCTAATAGGCACTGAAGCTTTCTTT.

The chain recombines TRBV7-6 with TRBJ2-1, with 10 nucleotides matching TRBD2. The germline gives CDR1 SGHVS, CDR2 FNYEAQ. The CDR3 is 16 residues long. V gave up 2 bases and J gave up 2 bases; unmatched junction bases: 3. The CDR3, as DNA: TGTGCCAGCAGCTTACCTAGCGGGAGTACCTACAATGAGCAGTTCTTC. Amino acids: CASSLPSGSTYNEQFF.

The chain recombines TRBV11-3 with TRBJ2-1; 11 nucleotides agree with TRBD2. V was clipped by 5 bases and J by 7 bases; unmatched bases: 7. The CDR3 spans 15 residues. The V gene's germline CDR1 is SGHNT and CDR2 YENEEA. DNA of the CDR3: TGTGCCAGCAGCCCCCTAGCGGGAGGTCAAAATGAGCAGTTCTTC. It codes for CASSPLAGGQNEQFF.